These 23 T cell receptor beta chains were all obtained from the same sample, sequenced in a study of cytomegalovirus exposure and HLA in healthy donors. PCR used 60 Vbeta primers and 13 Jbeta primers. TCRdb's copy holds only in-frame clones and misses some; the assay was immunoSEQ multiplex PCR. This sample has about 180,000 clones; 70% to 85% occur once, and the top ten carry roughly 1.4%. Specimen: PBMCs. These receptors came from a man younger than 30 in good health and CMV-seronegative.

V gene TRBV7-6 combines with J gene TRBJ1-6, with D tentatively TRBD1 (5 bases). V was clipped by 4 bases and J by 7 bases, with 14 bases between them. The CDR3 extends over 15 amino acids. The germline gives CDR1 SGHVS, CDR2 FNYEAQ. The CDR3 protein is CASSSRQGGNSPLHF. In DNA form, the CDR3 reads TGTGCCAGCAGCTCCCGGCAGGGAGGGAATTCACCCCTCCACTTT.

The rearrangement links TRBV15 to TRBJ1-1; 7 nucleotides line up with TRBD1. The CDR3 runs 16 residues. J gave up 2 bases and V 2 bases, and 8 bases lay outside the gene matches. CDR1 is LNHNV and CDR2 is YYDKDF in the germline V gene (reference sequence). The chain's CDR3 is CATSRTRQGRNTEAFF. DNA of the CDR3: TGTGCCACCAGCAGAACCCGACAGGGACGTAACACTGAAGCTTTCTTT.

The chain is built from TRBV30 and TRBJ1-5; D not certain. CDR1 GTSNPN and CDR2 SVGIG come from the germline V gene (reference sequence). The ends were cut back, 0 bases at V and 0 bases at J, with 6 bases in the middle. The CDR3 is made up of 14 amino acids. The CDR3 region is CAWSVTGSNQPQHF. For the CDR3, the DNA is TGTGCCTGGAGTGTCACGGGTAGCAATCAGCCCCAGCATTTT.

The gene calls are TRBV6-5 and TRBJ2-7, with 13 bases identical to TRBD2. Germline V CDR1 and CDR2: MNHEY, SVGAGI. This CDR3 is 14 amino acids long. Trimming took 5 bases from V and 4 from J; bases not matched to a gene: 2. CDR3 loop: CASSLTSGRYEQYF. Here the CDR3 DNA reads TGTGCCAGCAGTCTGACTAGCGGGAGGTACGAGCAGTACTTC.

The rearrangement uses TRBV4-3 and TRBJ1-6; 7 positions agree with TRBD1. The CDR3 totals 18 residues. Germline trimming cut 4 bases from V and 0 bases from J; bases unmatched to any gene: 9. Looked up from germline, CDR1 is LGHNA and CDR2 is YSLEER. In nucleotides, the CDR3 is TGCGCCAGCAGCCGGGGGGCGGGACAGAGCTCCTATAATTCACCCCTCCACTTT. This codes for CASSRGAGQSSYNSPLHF.

This chain uses TRBV7-8 with TRBJ1-4, with TRBD1 matching over 8 bases. In germline, CDR1 is SGHVS, CDR2 FQNEAQ. The CDR3 runs to 15 residues. J was trimmed by 5 bases and V by 5 bases; bases with no gene match: 7. The CDR3: CASSPDRGVNEKLFF. For the CDR3, the DNA is TGTGCCAGCAGCCCCGACAGGGGAGTAAATGAAAAACTGTTTTTT.

The chain carries TRBV5-6 and TRBJ2-4, with TRBD2 as a possible D gene (5 bases). The V gene lost 5 bases and the J gene lost 4 bases, with 16 bases spanning the gap. This CDR3 region has 15 residues. In germline, CDR1 is SGHDT, CDR2 YYEEEE. CDR3 nucleotides: TGTGCCAGCAGGTCCTTCCGGGAACCAAAAAACATTCAGTACTTC. Translating it yields CASRSFREPKNIQYF.

The V call is TRBV2, the J call TRBJ2-1; 10 bases agree with TRBD1. The CDR3 contains 13 residues. The germline gives CDR1 SNHLY, CDR2 FYNNEI. V lost 10 bases and J lost 8; bases outside the gene matches: 8. CDR3 bases: TGTGCCAACAGACAGGGGGCGCAGTATGAGCAGTTCTTC. Translating it yields CANRQGAQYEQFF.

Points on this clone: This CDR3 is also generated by other DNA sequences in the sample. This chain links TRBV7-8 with TRBJ2-7; 9 nucleotides align to TRBD2. Trimming at V came to 5 bases and at J to 0 bases, leaving 8 bases not matched to a gene. Germline V gene sequence: CDR1 SGHVS, CDR2 FQNEAQ. The CDR3 contains 16 residues. CDR3 amino acids: CASSPGLAAVSYEQYF. The CDR3, as DNA: TGTGCCAGCAGCCCGGGACTAGCTGCTGTCTCCTACGAGCAGTACTTC.

The sample holds one count of this clone. The genes are TRBV5-4 and TRBJ2-5; 13 nucleotides match TRBD2. Trimming cost V 4 bases and J 5 bases; bases outside gene matches: 11. The CDR3 runs 17 residues. Germline CDR1 is SGHNT and CDR2 is YYREEE (reference sequence). The CDR3 sequence is CASSPGTTLAGGETQYF. In nucleotides, the CDR3 is TGTGCCAGCAGCCCCGGGACCACACTAGCGGGGGGGGAGACCCAGTACTTC.

This rearrangement joins TRBV7-8 to TRBJ2-7; the D gene is possibly TRBD2 (6 bases). Trimming pared 6 bases from V and 3 bases from J, leaving 18 bases between. The CDR3 runs to 15 residues. Germline CDR1 SGHVS, CDR2 FQNEAQ. The CDR3 loop is CASRLSLSGHYEQYF. The CDR3 region has the DNA TGTGCCAGCAGGCTTAGCCTTAGCGGCCACTACGAGCAGTACTTC.

V is TRBV29-1 and J is TRBJ2-5; 10 nucleotides match TRBD1. The tail of the sequence fits TRBJ2-7 better, so the J call may be wrong. This CDR3 has 12 amino acids. The germline gives CDR1 SQVTM, CDR2 ANQGSEA. As DNA, the CDR3 is TGCAGCGTTGGGACAGGGGGCTACGAGCAGTACTTC. Its protein is CSVGTGGYEQYF.

This clone was counted a few times. This sequence joins TRBV13 and TRBJ1-1; the D is unclear. This CDR3 is built from 14 residues. V dropped 4 bases and J dropped 0 bases, with 9 bases sitting between them. From germline, CDR1 is PRHDT and CDR2 FYEKMQ (reference sequence). The CDR3 is CASSSLAVNTEAFF. CDR3 in DNA: TGTGCCAGCAGCTCCCTGGCTGTGAACACTGAAGCTTTCTTT.

This CDR3 is CASSLDGTYNEQFF. CDR3 coding DNA: TGTGCCAGCAGCTTGGACGGGACCTACAATGAGCAGTTCTTC. This sequence joins TRBV5-6 and TRBJ2-1, with D perhaps matching TRBD2 (5 bases). The CDR3 has 14 amino acids. Germline V CDR1 and CDR2: SGHDT, YYEEEE. V lost 0 bases and J 2 bases, leaving 6 bases between the germline ends.

The V gene is TRBV5-4, the J gene TRBJ2-3; 8 bases line up with TRBD2. Per the germline V gene, CDR1 is SGHNT and CDR2 is YYREEE (reference sequence). This CDR3 comprises 15 residues. The ends lost 4 bases at V and 4 bases at J; junction bases unmatched: 8. The CDR3 sequence is CASSRSGSRADTQYF. CDR3 bases: TGTGCCAGCAGCAGGAGCGGGAGCCGTGCAGATACGCAGTATTTT.

This sequence joins TRBV5-4 and TRBJ2-5; D perhaps matches TRBD2 (5 bases). The DNA matches TRBJ2-7 better at its end, which makes the J call doubtful. Looked up from germline, CDR1 is SGHNT and CDR2 is YYREEE (reference sequence). The CDR3 spans 13 residues. The CDR3 DNA reads TGTGCCAGCAGCCGTGGACTGGCCTACGAGCAGTACTTC. This codes for CASSRGLAYEQYF.

The sample holds one count of this clone. The chain is built from TRBV5-8 and TRBJ1-5; tentative D call: TRBD1 (6 bases). The V gene lost 0 bases and the J gene lost 2 bases, with 9 bases spanning the gap. The CDR3 length is 15 residues. Germline V CDR1 and CDR2: SGHTS, YDEGEE. CDR3 loop: CASSLGGHGNQPQHF. The CDR3 DNA reads TGTGCCAGCAGCTTGGGGGGGCATGGCAATCAGCCCCAGCATTTT.

The CDR3 sequence: CASSSTGTGSGTEAFF. CDR3 bases: TGTGCCAGCAGCTCCACCGGGACAGGGTCGGGAACTGAAGCTTTCTTT. The chain uses TRBV7-9 and TRBJ1-1, with 9 bases fitting TRBD1. The length of the CDR3 is 16 residues. The J segment lost 5 bases and the V segment lost 4 bases, leaving 11 bases of the junction unmatched. The germline gives CDR1 SEHNR, CDR2 FQNEAQ (reference sequence). Drawing the rest from reference TRBV7-9 and TRBJ1-1, the complete variable domain is DTGVSQNPRHKITKRGQNVTFRCDPISEHNRLYWYRQTLGQGPEFLTYFQNEAQLEKSRLLSDRFSAERPKGSFSTLEIQRTEQGDSAMYLCASSSTGTGSGTEAFFGQGTRLTVV.

The chain joins TRBV6-5 to TRBJ2-7; 9 bases align to TRBD2. Looked up from germline, CDR1 is MNHEY and CDR2 is SVGAGI. J lost 7 bases, V lost 2 bases, and 6 bases had no gene match. The CDR3 is 14 amino acids. The CDR3 protein is CASSYGLATNEQYF. The DNA for the CDR3 is TGTGCCAGCAGTTACGGACTAGCGACTAATGAGCAGTACTTC.

This clone occurred once. The genes are TRBV6-4 and TRBJ2-3; 8 bases are shared with TRBD1. V lost 6 bases and J lost 4; bases outside the gene matches: 9. This CDR3 has 15 amino acids. CDR1 is MRHNA and CDR2 is SNTAGT in the germline V gene. Here the CDR3 reads CASSLGRGLSDTQYF. DNA for the CDR3: TGTGCCAGCAGCTTGGGCAGGGGGCTTTCAGATACGCAGTATTTT.

J is TRBJ2-7 and V is TRBV19; 10 nucleotides match TRBD1. V was pared by 4 bases and J by 6 bases, with 9 bases of the junction left unmatched. This CDR3 is 15 amino acids long. Germline V gives CDR1 LNHDA, CDR2 SQIVND (reference sequence). CDR3 sequence reads: CASSTKRDRGGEQYF. CDR3 sequence (DNA): TGTGCCAGTAGTACCAAGCGGGACAGGGGTGGCGAGCAGTACTTC.

The J gene is TRBJ2-1, the V gene TRBV9; a weak D match, TRBD2 (5 bases). The CDR3 is 16 amino acids. V lost 0 bases and J lost 5, with 15 bases in between. Germline V gene lookup returns CDR1 SGDLS and CDR2 YYNGEE. CDR3 region: CASSVGRGSIHNEQFF. Here the CDR3 DNA reads TGTGCCAGCAGCGTAGGACGTGGGAGTATCCACAATGAGCAGTTCTTC. The entire variable domain, with the rest obtained from reference TRBV9 and TRBJ2-1, is as follows: DSGVTQTPKHLITATGQRVTLRCSPRSGDLSVYWYQQSLDQGLQFLIQYYNGEERAKGNILERFSAQQFPDLHSELNLSSLELGDSALYFCASSVGRGSIHNEQFFGPGTRLTVL.

The rearrangement links TRBV7-9 to TRBJ1-5; TRBD1 agrees at 7 bases. The junction had 4 bases not matched to a gene; V was cut back by 5 bases and J by 3 bases. The germline CDR1 and CDR2 sequences are SEHNR and FQNEAQ (reference sequence). The CDR3 totals 14 residues. Here the CDR3 DNA reads TGTGCCAGCAGCCGCACAGGGGCCAATCAGCCCCAGCATTTT. Encoded protein: CASSRTGANQPQHF.